This T cell receptor beta chain was captured in a study of T cells after yellow fever vaccination. Study background: SMART-Seq v4 Ultra Low Input prepared libraries from low-cell fractions.

This clonotype was recorded a few times. Template switching with 5'RACE generated the TCR cDNA and added a universal primer site and UMIs. TCRdb redid the calling of the 5' RACE reads with MiXCR, one entry per CDR3 protein. Among some 350,000 distinct CDR3 sequences listed, roughly 4% were seen once. The germline CDR1 and CDR2 sequences are DFQATT and SNEGSKA (reference sequence). The CDR3 spans 13 residues. V lost 6 bases and J 3 bases, leaving 12 bases between the germline ends. The receptor's source is a man aged 18-30 years who received the YFV17D yellow fever vaccine. This specimen consisted of PBMCs, obtained 5 days after the yellow fever booster vaccination. The chain has TRBV20-1 and TRBJ2-1; D may be TRBD1 (6 bases). The CDR3 DNA sequence: TGCAGTGCGCTACAGGGAATCTACAATGAGCAGTTCTTC. Amino acid sequence: CSALQGIYNEQFF.